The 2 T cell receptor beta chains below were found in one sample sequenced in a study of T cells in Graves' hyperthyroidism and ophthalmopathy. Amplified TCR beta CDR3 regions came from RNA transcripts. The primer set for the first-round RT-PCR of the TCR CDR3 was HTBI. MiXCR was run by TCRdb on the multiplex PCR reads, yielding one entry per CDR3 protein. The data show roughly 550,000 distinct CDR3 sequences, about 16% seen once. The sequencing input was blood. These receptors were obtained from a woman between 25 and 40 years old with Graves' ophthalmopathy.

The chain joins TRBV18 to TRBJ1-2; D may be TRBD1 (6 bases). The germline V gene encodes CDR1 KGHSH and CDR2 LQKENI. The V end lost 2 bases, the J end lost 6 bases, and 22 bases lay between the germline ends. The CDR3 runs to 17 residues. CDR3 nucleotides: TGTGCCAGCTCACCAAAATTCCTTCCAGACAGGCGGGATGGCTACACCTTC. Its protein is CASSPKFLPDRRDGYTF.

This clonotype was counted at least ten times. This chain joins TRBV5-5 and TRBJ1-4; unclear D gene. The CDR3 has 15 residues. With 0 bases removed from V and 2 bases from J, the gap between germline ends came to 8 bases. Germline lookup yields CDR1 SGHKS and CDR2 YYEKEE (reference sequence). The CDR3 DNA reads TGTGCCAGCAGCTTGGAGGTTAGCACTAATGAAAAACTGTTTTTT. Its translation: CASSLEVSTNEKLFF.